This T cell receptor beta chain is from a study of shared clonotypes between healthy human individuals. At deep level, the assay was performed. This table comes from immunoSEQ multiplex PCR, and its TCRdb copy is limited to in-frame clones, with some not included. The sample records millions of clones, more than 85% being singletons. Study-level points and caveats: The study generally estimated greater richness for naive than memory subsets. Sampling covered blood only; tissue repertoires likely differ. Non-shared clonotypes were found to have lower generation probabilities than the clonotypes that were shared by all four of the sorted-subset donors.

CDR3 size: 14 residues. Trimming took 4 bases from V and 7 from J, leaving 17 bases between them. Per the germline V gene, CDR1 is MNHNS and CDR2 is SASEGT. The naive CD8 population came from CD45RO-negative cells selected for CCR7, without terminally differentiated effector memory CD45RA+ cells. As regards this clone: As yet, its antigen is unknown.

Sequencing input: naive CD8+ T cells from PBMCs. The TCR was taken from a man aged 18-30 years in good health. Some clones in this sample may be carry-over from other donors' samples. The chain couples TRBV6-1 to TRBJ2-7; D is possibly TRBD2 (6 bases). The CDR3 bases are TGTGCCAGCAGTGTGCGGCGGGGTCGGTGGGAGCAGTACTTC. It yields the protein CASSVRRGRWEQYF.